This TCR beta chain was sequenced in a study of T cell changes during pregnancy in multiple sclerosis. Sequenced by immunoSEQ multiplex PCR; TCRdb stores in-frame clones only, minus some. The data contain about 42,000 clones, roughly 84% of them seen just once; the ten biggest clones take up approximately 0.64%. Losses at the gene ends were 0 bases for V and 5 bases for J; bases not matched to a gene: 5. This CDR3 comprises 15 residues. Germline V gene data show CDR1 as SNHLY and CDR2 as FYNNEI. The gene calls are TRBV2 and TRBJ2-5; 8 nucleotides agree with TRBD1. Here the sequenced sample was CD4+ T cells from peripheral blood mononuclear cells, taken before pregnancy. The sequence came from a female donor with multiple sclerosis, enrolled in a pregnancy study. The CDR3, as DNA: TGTGCCAGCAGTGAAGCGACAGGGGCCGGGGAGACCCAGTACTTC. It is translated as CASSEATGAGETQYF. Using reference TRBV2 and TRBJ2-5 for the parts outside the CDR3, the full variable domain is EPEVTQTPSHQVTQMGQEVILRCVPISNHLYFYWYRQILGQKVEFLVSFYNNEISEKSEIFDDQFSVERPDGSNFTLKIRSTKLEDSAMYFCASSEATGAGETQYFGPGTRLLVL.